This TCR beta chain was sequenced during a study of T cell changes during pregnancy in multiple sclerosis. Here immunoSEQ multiplex PCR was the method, and the copy in TCRdb shows in-frame clones only, minus some. The repertoire holds roughly 90,000 clones, with over 80% as singletons. Trimming cost V 2 bases and J 3 bases; bases outside gene matches: 15. The CDR3 spans 18 residues. Germline lookup yields CDR1 SGHAT and CDR2 FQNNGV. Source: peripheral blood, taken in the first trimester of pregnancy. The TCR was taken from a female donor with multiple sclerosis, enrolled in a pregnancy study. The chain has TRBV11-2 and TRBJ1-1; 7 bases are shared with TRBD1. The CDR3 sequence is CASSLWKGTAPSDTEAFF. The DNA of the CDR3 is TGTGCCAGCAGCTTATGGAAGGGGACAGCCCCTTCGGACACTGAAGCTTTCTTT.